This TCR beta chain was identified during a study of T cells in Graves' hyperthyroidism and ophthalmopathy. Overall study context: Peripheral blood draws took place at initial diagnosis, ahead of any treatment.

For this clonotype: Just one base apart from a much larger clone, this may be a read error.

Germline V gives CDR1 MNHEY, CDR2 SMNVEV (reference sequence). The CDR3 totals 15 residues. Using RNA transcripts as the source, TCR beta CDR3 regions were amplified. Carried out on the TCR CDR3, a first-round RT-PCR used the HTBI primer set. TCRdb recomputed calls from the multiplex PCR reads with MiXCR, one row per CDR3 protein. The sample contains approximately 600,000 distinct CDR3 sequences, around 21% of which appear only once. The sequence was collected from a man aged 30-40 years with Graves' ophthalmopathy. The chain uses TRBV27 and TRBJ2-1, with 7 positions matching TRBD1. The sample taken for sequencing was blood. The CDR3 region is CASSLGTAPYNEQLF. CDR3 DNA: TGTGCCAGCAGTCTCGGGACAGCACCCTACAATGAGCAGCTCTTC.